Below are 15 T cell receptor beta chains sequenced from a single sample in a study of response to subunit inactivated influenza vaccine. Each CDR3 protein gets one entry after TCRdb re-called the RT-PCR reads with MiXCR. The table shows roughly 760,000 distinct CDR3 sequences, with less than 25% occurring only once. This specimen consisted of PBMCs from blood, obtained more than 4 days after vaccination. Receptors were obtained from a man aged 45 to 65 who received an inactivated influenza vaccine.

The CDR3 spells CASSLDGTGVEQFF. The CDR3 DNA follows: TGTGCCAGCAGCTTAGACGGGACAGGGGTCGAGCAGTTCTTC. J is TRBJ2-1 and V is TRBV11-1; TRBD1 matches 10 bases. CDR1 is SGHAT and CDR2 is FQDESV in the germline V gene (reference sequence). There are 14 residues in the CDR3. V trimming: 1 base; J trimming: 10 bases; junction bases outside the gene matches: 4.

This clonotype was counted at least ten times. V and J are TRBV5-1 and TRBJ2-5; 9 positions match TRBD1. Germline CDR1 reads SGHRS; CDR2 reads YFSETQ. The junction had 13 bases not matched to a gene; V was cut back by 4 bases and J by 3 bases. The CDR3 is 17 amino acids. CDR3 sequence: CASSPGKTGGGEETQYF. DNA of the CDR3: TGCGCCAGCAGCCCGGGAAAGACAGGGGGAGGCGAAGAGACCCAGTACTTC.

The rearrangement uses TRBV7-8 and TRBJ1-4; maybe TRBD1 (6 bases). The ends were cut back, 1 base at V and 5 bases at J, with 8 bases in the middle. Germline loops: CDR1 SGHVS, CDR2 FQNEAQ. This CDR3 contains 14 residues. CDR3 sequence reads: CASSLDRENEKLFF. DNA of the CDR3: TGTGCCAGCAGCTTAGACAGGGAGAATGAAAAACTGTTTTTT.

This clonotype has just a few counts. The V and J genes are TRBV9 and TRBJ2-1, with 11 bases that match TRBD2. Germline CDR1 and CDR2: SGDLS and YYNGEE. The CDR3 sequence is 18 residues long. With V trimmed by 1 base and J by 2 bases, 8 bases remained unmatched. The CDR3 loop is CASSVRLAGPGTYNEQFF. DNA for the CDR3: TGTGCCAGCAGCGTAAGACTAGCGGGGCCCGGTACCTACAATGAGCAGTTCTTC.

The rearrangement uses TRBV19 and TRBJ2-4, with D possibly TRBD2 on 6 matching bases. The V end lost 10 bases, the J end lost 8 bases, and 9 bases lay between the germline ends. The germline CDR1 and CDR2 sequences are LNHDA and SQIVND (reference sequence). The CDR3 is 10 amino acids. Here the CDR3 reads CATGGHIQYF. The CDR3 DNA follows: TGTGCCACCGGAGGGCACATTCAGTACTTC.

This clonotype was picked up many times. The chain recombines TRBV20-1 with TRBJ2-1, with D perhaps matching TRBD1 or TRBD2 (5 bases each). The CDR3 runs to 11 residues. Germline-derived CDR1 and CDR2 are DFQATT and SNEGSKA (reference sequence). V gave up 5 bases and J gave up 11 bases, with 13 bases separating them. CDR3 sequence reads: CSAPGGGKQFF. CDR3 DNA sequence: TGCAGTGCTCCCGGTGGGGGTAAGCAGTTCTTC.

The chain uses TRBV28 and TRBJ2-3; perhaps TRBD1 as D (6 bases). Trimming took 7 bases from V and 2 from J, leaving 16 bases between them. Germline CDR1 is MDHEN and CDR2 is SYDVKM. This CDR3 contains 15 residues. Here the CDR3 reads CASITGQGLTDTQYF. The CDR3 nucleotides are TGTGCCAGCATCACAGGGCAGGGGCTCACAGATACGCAGTATTTT.

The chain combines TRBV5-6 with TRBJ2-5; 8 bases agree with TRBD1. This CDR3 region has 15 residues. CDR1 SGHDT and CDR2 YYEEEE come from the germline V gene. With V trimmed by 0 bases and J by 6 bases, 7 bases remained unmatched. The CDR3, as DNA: TGTGCCAGCAGCTTGGGACAGGGGCTGATGAAGACCCAGTACTTC. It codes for CASSLGQGLMKTQYF.

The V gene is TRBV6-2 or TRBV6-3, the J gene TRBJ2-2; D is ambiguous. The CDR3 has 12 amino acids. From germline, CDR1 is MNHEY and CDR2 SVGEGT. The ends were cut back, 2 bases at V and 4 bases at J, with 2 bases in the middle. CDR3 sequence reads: CASSYTTGELFF. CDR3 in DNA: TGTGCCAGCAGTTACACCACCGGGGAGCTGTTTTTT.

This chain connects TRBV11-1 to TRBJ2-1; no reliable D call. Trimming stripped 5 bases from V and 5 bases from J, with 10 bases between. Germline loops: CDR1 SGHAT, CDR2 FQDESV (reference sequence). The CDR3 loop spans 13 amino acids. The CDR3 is CASSPRVNNEQFF. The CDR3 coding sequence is TGTGCCAGCAGCCCCCGGGTCAACAATGAGCAGTTCTTC. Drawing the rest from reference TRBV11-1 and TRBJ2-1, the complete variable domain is EAEVAQSPRYKITEKSQAVAFWCDPISGHATLYWYRQILGQGPELLVQFQDESVVDDSQLPKDRFSAERLKGVDSTLKIQPAELGDSAMYLCASSPRVNNEQFFGPGTRLTVL.

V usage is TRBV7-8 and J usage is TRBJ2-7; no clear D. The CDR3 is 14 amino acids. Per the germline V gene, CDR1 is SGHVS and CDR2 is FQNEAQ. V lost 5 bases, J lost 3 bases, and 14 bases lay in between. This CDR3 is CASSPPNPGYEQYF. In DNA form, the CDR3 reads TGTGCCAGCAGCCCCCCAAATCCCGGCTACGAGCAGTACTTC.

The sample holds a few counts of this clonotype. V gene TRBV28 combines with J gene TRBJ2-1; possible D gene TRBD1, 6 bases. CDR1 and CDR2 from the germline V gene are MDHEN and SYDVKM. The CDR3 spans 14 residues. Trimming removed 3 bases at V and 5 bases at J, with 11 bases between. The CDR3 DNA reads TGTGCCAGCAGTTTGAGGGGGAGAAACAATGAGCAGTTCTTC. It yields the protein CASSLRGRNNEQFF.

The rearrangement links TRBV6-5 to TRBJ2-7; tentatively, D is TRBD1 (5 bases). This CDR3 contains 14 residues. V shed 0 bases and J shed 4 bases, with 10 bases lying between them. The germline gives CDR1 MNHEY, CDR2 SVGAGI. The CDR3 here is CASSYSGAHYEQYF. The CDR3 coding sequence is TGTGCCAGCAGTTACTCAGGGGCCCATTACGAGCAGTACTTC.

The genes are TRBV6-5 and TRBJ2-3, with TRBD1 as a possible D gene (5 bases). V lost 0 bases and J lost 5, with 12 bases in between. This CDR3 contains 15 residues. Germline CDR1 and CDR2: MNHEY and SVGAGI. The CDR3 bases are TGTGCCAGCAGTTACTCGGGGCAGGTCGGAGATACGCAGTATTTT. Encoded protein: CASSYSGQVGDTQYF.

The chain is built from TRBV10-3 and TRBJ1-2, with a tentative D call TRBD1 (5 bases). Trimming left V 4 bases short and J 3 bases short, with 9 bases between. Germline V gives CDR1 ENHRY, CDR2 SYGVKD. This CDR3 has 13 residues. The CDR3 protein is CAISVGAHYGYTF. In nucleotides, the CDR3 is TGTGCCATCAGTGTAGGGGCCCACTATGGCTACACCTTC.